This note documents a single T cell receptor beta chain sequence. Its antigen is undetermined. The sample comes from a study of identical twins' blood T cells. Points from the study as a whole: Twins shared about as many clonotypes as their cloneset sizes predicted.

The CDR3 is 11 amino acids. The ends were cut back, 3 bases at V and 7 bases at J, with 8 bases in the middle. CDR1 and CDR2 from the germline V gene are DFQATT and SNEGSKA (reference sequence). TCRdb independently ran MiXCR on the 5' RACE reads; one entry per CDR3 protein. This sample carries hundreds of thousands of distinct CDR3 sequences, about 28% of them seen once, and the ten largest clones take approximately 6.6%. Sequenced sample: PBMCs. The receptor's source is a woman between 18 and 55 years old in good health. The V gene is TRBV20-1, the J gene TRBJ2-3, with D perhaps matching TRBD2 (6 bases). The CDR3 spells CSASRENTQYF. The CDR3, as DNA: TGCAGTGCTAGCCGGGAGAATACGCAGTATTTT.